This T cell receptor beta chain was sequenced for a study of blood T cell repertoires in COVID-19. Germline loops: CDR1 MGHRA, CDR2 YSYEKL. With V trimmed by 4 bases and J by 5 bases, 7 bases remained unmatched. The CDR3 length is 15 residues. A few counts support this clone. In the authors' workflow: Scientists estimated how many nucleated cells there were by amplifying reference gene primers. The repertoire was sequenced with immunoSEQ multiplex PCR; TCRdb's copy has only in-frame clones and lacks some. The V and J calls and clone size come from that table; D and trimming were worked out from the DNA. The top ten clones hold around 26% of a sample with more than 120,000 clones, about 87% of them seen once.

Sequenced: peripheral blood. This chain joins TRBV4-1 and TRBJ2-1, with 8 bases matching TRBD1. This sequence originates from a human donor in a cohort sampled during active COVID-19. The CDR3 reads CASSLPGQGNNEQFF. The CDR3 bases are TGCGCCAGCAGCCTACCTGGACAGGGCAACAATGAGCAGTTCTTC.